This T cell receptor (beta chain) was documented in a study of blood T cells in healthy people across ages. The germline V gene has CDR1 SEHNR and CDR2 FQNEAQ (reference sequence). This CDR3 spans 13 amino acids. Trimming shortened V by 3 bases and J by 4 bases, and 8 bases separated the two germline ends. Primed by a sample-barcoded 5' primer and a J-beta primer mix, a second PCR proceeded for roughly 6 to 12 cycles. TCRdb analysed the 5' RACE reads with MiXCR anew, one entry per CDR3 protein. The sample includes about 1.5 million distinct CDR3 sequences, about 42% seen only once; the top ten take about 4%.

The chain joins TRBV7-9 to TRBJ2-3; no firm D call. The clonotype originates from a woman under 30 in good health. The specimen was blood. CDR3 nucleotide sequence: TGTGCCAGCAGCTTGAGTAGTGCAGATACGCAGTATTTT. It specifies CASSLSSADTQYF.